Listed here are 21 T cell receptor beta chains from one sample, sequenced in a study of blood T cell repertoires in COVID-19. Produced via immunoSEQ multiplex PCR; TCRdb's table is partial and in-frame only. The repertoire includes 200,000 or so clones, 88% of them detected once, and just over 2.5% sits in the top ten. The specimen sequenced was PBMCs or T cells enriched from blood (not recorded which). These TCRs come from a woman aged 30 to 39 who had recovered from COVID-19.

V is TRBV11-2 and J is TRBJ1-3; no reliable D call. The V gene's germline CDR1 is SGHAT and CDR2 FQNNGV. This CDR3 contains 14 residues. V was trimmed by 5 bases and J by 0 bases, leaving 8 bases between them. The CDR3 bases are TGTGCCAGCAGCCGCCCCGGCTCTGGAAACACCATATATTTT. It translates to CASSRPGSGNTIYF.

This clone appeared many times. The chain has TRBV6-2 or TRBV6-3 and TRBJ1-6; 9 bases agree with TRBD1. The germline V gene encodes CDR1 MNHEY and CDR2 SVGEGT. Trimming at V came to 2 bases and at J to 10 bases, leaving 9 bases not matched to a gene. CDR3 length: 16 amino acids. The CDR3 DNA reads TGTGCCAGCAGTTACCCAAAACAGGGGGCAGGATCACCCCTCCACTTT. As protein: CASSYPKQGAGSPLHF.

The V gene is TRBV11-3, the J gene TRBJ1-2; 9 bases match TRBD1. Germline values: CDR1 SGHNT, CDR2 YENEEA. V shed 2 bases, J shed 5 bases, and the junction held 6 bases outside the gene matches. There are 15 residues in the CDR3. The CDR3 loop is CASSLTGGGPYGYTF. The CDR3 coding sequence is TGTGCCAGCAGCTTAACAGGGGGCGGCCCATATGGCTACACCTTC.

The rearrangement uses TRBV3-1 (or the pseudogene TRBV3-2) and TRBJ1-6; D gene uncertain. V was trimmed by 3 bases and J by 0 bases, leaving 15 bases between them. Germline V gene data show CDR1 as LGHDT and CDR2 as YNNKEL (reference sequence). The CDR3 extends over 18 amino acids. CDR3 region: CASSHVRSGSSYNSPLHF. The CDR3 bases are TGTGCCAGCAGCCATGTGAGGAGCGGCAGCTCCTATAATTCACCCCTCCACTTT.

This clone was counted between two and nine times. This chain joins TRBV3-1 (or the pseudogene TRBV3-2) and TRBJ1-1; D gene unclear. CDR3 length: 14 residues. Germline-derived CDR1 and CDR2 are LGHDT and YNNKEL (reference sequence). V was cut by 6 bases and J by 3 bases, with 14 bases left in between. Written as DNA, the CDR3 is TGTGCCAGCAGATCGGACCCGAGGGACACTGAAGCTTTCTTT. Its protein is CASRSDPRDTEAFF.

This clone has only a few counts. The rearrangement links TRBV5-4 to TRBJ1-2; 8 positions agree with TRBD1. The V gene end was trimmed by 4 bases and the J gene end by 4 bases; junction bases not matched to a gene: 15. The CDR3 totals 17 residues. CDR1 is SGHNT, CDR2 YYREEE, per germline (reference sequence). This CDR3 reads CASSTGQGPSMVYGYTF. The DNA of the CDR3 is TGTGCCAGCAGCACCGGACAGGGACCCTCGATGGTCTATGGCTACACCTTC.

V and J are TRBV11-1 and TRBJ2-1, with 10 bases matching TRBD2. Losses at the gene ends were 5 bases for V and 5 bases for J; bases not matched to a gene: 6. The CDR3 length is 15 residues. Germline V gene sequence: CDR1 SGHAT, CDR2 FQDESV (reference sequence). CDR3 bases: TGTGCCAGCAGCCCTAGCGGGGGCCTAAACAATGAGCAGTTCTTC. Translated: CASSPSGGLNNEQFF.

The chain couples TRBV5-4 to TRBJ2-5; D not certain. With 1 base removed from V and 0 bases from J, the gap between germline ends came to 7 bases. The CDR3 has 14 residues. Germline V gene lookup returns CDR1 SGHNT and CDR2 YYREEE (reference sequence). This chain's CDR3 is CASSLWPNQETQYF. The CDR3 nucleotides are TGTGCCAGCAGCTTGTGGCCAAACCAAGAGACCCAGTACTTC.

This clone showed up just once. As DNA, the CDR3 is TGTGCCAGCAGCCCCAGACTAGCGGGGGTGGGGATCACCTACGAGCAGTACTTC. Translation gives CASSPRLAGVGITYEQYF. The chain employs TRBV5-4 and TRBJ2-7; 12 nucleotides align to TRBD2. The trim removed 4 bases at V and 2 bases at J, leaving 13 bases unmatched. The CDR3 covers 18 residues. The V gene's germline CDR1 is SGHNT and CDR2 YYREEE (reference sequence).

The J gene is TRBJ2-7, the V gene TRBV6-6, with 7 nucleotides matching TRBD2. The CDR3 has 13 residues. CDR1 MNHNY and CDR2 SVGAGI come from the germline V gene (reference sequence). Trimming took 5 bases from V and 2 from J; bases not matched to a gene: 3. The CDR3 nucleotides are TGTGCCAGCAGTGCGGGGGTCACCTACGAGCAGTACTTC. Its translation is CASSAGVTYEQYF.

V is TRBV5-4 and J is TRBJ2-1, with D possibly matching TRBD1 (6 bases). With 2 bases removed from V and 14 bases from J, the gap between germline ends came to 11 bases. CDR1 and CDR2 (germline): SGHNT, YYREEE (reference sequence). This CDR3 comprises 11 residues. CDR3 region: CASSFGRQEFF. The CDR3 DNA follows: TGTGCCAGCAGCTTTGGCCGACAGGAGTTCTTC.

J is TRBJ1-1 and V is TRBV5-1, with 8 bases matching TRBD1. There are 15 residues in the CDR3. J was trimmed by 1 base and V by 4 bases; bases with no gene match: 6. Germline lookup yields CDR1 SGHRS and CDR2 YFSETQ. In DNA, the CDR3 is TGCGCCAGCAGCCAAAGGACAGGGAGGAACACTGAAGCTTTCTTT. Translation: CASSQRTGRNTEAFF.

The chain combines TRBV29-1 with TRBJ2-3, with 11 nucleotides matching TRBD1. This CDR3 contains 15 residues. The germline CDR1 and CDR2 sequences are SQVTM and ANQGSEA. The J segment lost 3 bases and the V segment lost 1 base, leaving 3 bases of the junction unmatched. For the CDR3, the DNA is TGCAGCGTTGAAGGGACAGGGGGCGTGACAGATACGCAGTATTTT. This codes for CSVEGTGGVTDTQYF.

V usage is TRBV15 and J usage is TRBJ1-2; the match to TRBD1 covers 7 bases. V was clipped by 4 bases and J by 3 bases; unmatched bases: 11. The CDR3 has 16 residues. Germline values: CDR1 LNHNV, CDR2 YYDKDF (reference sequence). The CDR3 DNA is TGTGCCACCAGCACGGGCGACCTCGGGACAGACTATGGCTACACCTTC. Residues: CATSTGDLGTDYGYTF.

This chain connects TRBV2 to TRBJ1-3, with TRBD1 matching over 12 bases. Trimming cost V 6 bases and J 0 bases; bases outside gene matches: 12. The CDR3 length is 19 residues. Germline V gene data show CDR1 as SNHLY and CDR2 as FYNNEI. The CDR3 loop reads CASRGQGALGLPSGNTIYF. The CDR3 bases are TGTGCCAGCAGGGGACAGGGGGCACTTGGACTTCCCTCTGGAAACACCATATATTTT.

The rearrangement joins TRBV7-7 to TRBJ1-1; no clear D. Germline V gene data show CDR1 as SSHAT and CDR2 as FNYEAQ (reference sequence). V was clipped by 1 base and J by 8 bases, with 11 bases between them. The CDR3 loop spans 13 amino acids. The CDR3 protein is CASSLGPSLEAFF. CDR3 bases: TGTGCCAGCAGCTTAGGTCCCAGTCTCGAAGCTTTCTTT.

The CDR3 DNA follows: TGTGTCAGAAGCCCATTACTGCCGGGGAGAGAAAGTTCACCCCTCCACTTT. Its translation: CVRSPLLPGRESSPLHF. This rearrangement joins TRBV7-5 to TRBJ1-6. TRBV7-5 is deemed a pseudogene. The CDR3 sequence is 17 residues long.

This rearrangement joins TRBV29-1 to TRBJ1-2; D unclear. This CDR3 spans 13 amino acids. V lost 0 bases and J lost 4, with 9 bases in between. The germline CDR1 and CDR2 sequences are SQVTM and ANQGSEA. CDR3 in amino acids: CSVEDPRFYGYTF. The DNA of the CDR3 is TGCAGCGTTGAAGATCCTCGGTTCTATGGCTACACCTTC.

The J gene is TRBJ1-1, the V gene TRBV6-5; 9 bases fit TRBD1. V lost 5 bases and J lost 4; bases outside the gene matches: 5. Germline V gene sequence: CDR1 MNHEY, CDR2 SVGAGI. This CDR3 region has 14 residues. The CDR3 spells CASSPGTGTTEAFF. The CDR3 bases are TGTGCCAGCAGTCCCGGGACAGGGACCACTGAAGCTTTCTTT.

The V call is TRBV4-1, the J call TRBJ1-5; D not resolved. Deletions cut 1 base from V and 2 bases from J, with 6 bases between. Germline V gene lookup returns CDR1 MGHRA and CDR2 YSYEKL. There are 14 residues in the CDR3. CDR3 loop: CASSQVSGNQPQHF. The CDR3 coding sequence is TGCGCCAGCAGCCAAGTTTCAGGCAATCAGCCCCAGCATTTT.

This chain links TRBV19 with TRBJ1-5; no definite D call. The germline CDR1 and CDR2 sequences are LNHDA and SQIVND (reference sequence). Trimming stripped 7 bases from V and 0 bases from J, with 4 bases between. The CDR3 is 12 amino acids. CDR3 amino acids: CASTYSNQPQHF. The CDR3 coding sequence is TGTGCCAGTACCTATAGCAATCAGCCCCAGCATTTT.